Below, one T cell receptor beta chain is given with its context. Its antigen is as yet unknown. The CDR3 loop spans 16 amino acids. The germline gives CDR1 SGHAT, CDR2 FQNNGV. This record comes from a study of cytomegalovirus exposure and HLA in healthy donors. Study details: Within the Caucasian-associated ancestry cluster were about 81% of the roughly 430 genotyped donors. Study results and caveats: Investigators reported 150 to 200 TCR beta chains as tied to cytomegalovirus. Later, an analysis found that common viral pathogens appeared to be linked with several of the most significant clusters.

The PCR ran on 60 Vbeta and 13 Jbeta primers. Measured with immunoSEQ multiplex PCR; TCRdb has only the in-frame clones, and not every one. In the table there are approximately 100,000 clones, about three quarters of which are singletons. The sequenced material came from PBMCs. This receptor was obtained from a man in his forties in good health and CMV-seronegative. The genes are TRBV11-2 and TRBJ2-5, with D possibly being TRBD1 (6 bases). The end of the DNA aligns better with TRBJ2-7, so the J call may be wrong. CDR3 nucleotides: TGTGCCAGCAGCTTAACAGGGTTTGCCGCCTCCTACGAGCAGTACTTC. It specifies CASSLTGFAASYEQYF.